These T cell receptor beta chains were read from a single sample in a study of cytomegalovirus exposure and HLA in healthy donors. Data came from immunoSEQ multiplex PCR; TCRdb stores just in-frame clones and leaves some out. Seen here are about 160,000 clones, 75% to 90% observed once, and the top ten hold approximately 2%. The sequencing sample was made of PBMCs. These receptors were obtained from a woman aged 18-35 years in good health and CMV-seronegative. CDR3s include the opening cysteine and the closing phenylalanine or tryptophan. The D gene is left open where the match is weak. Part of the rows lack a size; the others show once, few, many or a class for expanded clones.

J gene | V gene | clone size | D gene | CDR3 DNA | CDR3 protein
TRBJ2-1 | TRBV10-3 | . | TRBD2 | TGTGCCATCAGGGGACTAGTGGGGCACAATGAGCAGTTCTTC | CAIRGLVGHNEQFF
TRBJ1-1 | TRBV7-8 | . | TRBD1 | TGTGCCAGCAGCTTAGCACAGGGGCTCAACACTGAAGCTTTCTTT | CASSLAQGLNTEAFF
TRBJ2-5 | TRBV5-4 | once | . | TGTGCCAGCAGCTTGGGGACAGCCCAAGAGACCCAGTACTTC | CASSLGTAQETQYF
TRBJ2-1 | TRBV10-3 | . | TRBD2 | TGTGCCATCAGTGAGTCGGCGGCTAGCGGGACATACAATGAGCAGTTCTTC | CAISESAASGTYNEQFF
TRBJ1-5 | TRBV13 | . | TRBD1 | TGTGCCAGCAGCTTAGGACAGGGGGCACAGCCCCAGCATTTT | CASSLGQGAQPQHF
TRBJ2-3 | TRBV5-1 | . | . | TGCGCCAGCAGCTTGGTTAGTTCCACAGATACGCAGTATTTT | CASSLVSSTDTQYF
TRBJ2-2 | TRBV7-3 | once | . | TGTGCCAGCAGCTTAGGGGCATCCTACACCGGGGAGCTGTTTTTT | CASSLGASYTGELFF
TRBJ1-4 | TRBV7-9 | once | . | TGTGCCAGCAGCCTAATGGGGGGAACCTTGACTAATGAAAAACTGTTTTTT | CASSLMGGTLTNEKLFF
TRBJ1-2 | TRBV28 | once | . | TGTGCCAGCGCCACAGGGTTGGGGAACTATGGCTACACCTTC | CASATGLGNYGYTF
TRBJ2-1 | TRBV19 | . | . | TGTGCCAGTAGGGCTAGAGGCAATGAGCAGTTCTTC | CASRARGNEQFF
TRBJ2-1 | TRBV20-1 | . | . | TGCAGTGCGCCGGGCGGGAATGAGCAGTTCTTC | CSAPGGNEQFF
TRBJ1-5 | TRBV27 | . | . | TGTGCCAGCAGCTTAGGTCAGGCTCAGCCCCAGCATTTT | CASSLGQAQPQHF
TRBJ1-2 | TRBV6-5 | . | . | TGTGCCAGCAGTTCCGACAGGTGGGGCTACACCTTC | CASSSDRWGYTF
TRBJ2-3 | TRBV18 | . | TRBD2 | TGTGCCAGCTCACGACCCCTGGGCGGGAGTGTTGGCACAGATACGCAGTATTTT | CASSRPLGGSVGTDTQYF
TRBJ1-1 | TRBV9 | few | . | TGTGCCAGCAGTTCTATGGTTGGTGAAGCTTTCTTT | CASSSMVGEAFF
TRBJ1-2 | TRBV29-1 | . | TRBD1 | TGCAGCGTTGGGGGTGACAGGGGGTATGGCTACACCTTC | CSVGGDRGYGYTF
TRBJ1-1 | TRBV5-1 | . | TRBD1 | TGCGCCAGCAGCGGTACAGGGGCCGGAGAAAACACTGAAGCTTTCTTT | CASSGTGAGENTEAFF
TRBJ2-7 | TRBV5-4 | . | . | TGTGCCAGCAGCTTGATTCCAGGGACACAGTACGAGCAGTACTTC | CASSLIPGTQYEQYF
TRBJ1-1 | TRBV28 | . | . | TGTGCCAGCAGCTGGGGCACGACAGCCAACACTGAAGCTTTCTTT | CASSWGTTANTEAFF
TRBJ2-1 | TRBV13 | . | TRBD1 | TGTGCCAGCAGCTCGAGGGGGCAGGACTACAATGAGCAGTTCTTC | CASSSRGQDYNEQFF
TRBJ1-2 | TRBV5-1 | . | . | TGCGCCAGCAGCTTGAGTACAGGGTACAATGGCTACACCTTC | CASSLSTGYNGYTF
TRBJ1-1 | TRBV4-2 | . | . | TGTGCCAGCAGCCAAGGTTTTGGCAGAGGGAACACTGAAGCTTTCTTT | CASSQGFGRGNTEAFF
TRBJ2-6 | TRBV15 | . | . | TGTGCCACCAGCAGAGAAGAGACTTCCTCTGGGGCCAACGTCCTGACTTTC | CATSREETSSGANVLTF
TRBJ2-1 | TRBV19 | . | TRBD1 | TGTGCCAGTAGTAAGATAACCTGGGACAGTGTGCCCTACAATGAGCAGTTCTTC | CASSKITWDSVPYNEQFF
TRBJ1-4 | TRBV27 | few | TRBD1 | TGTGCCAGCAGTTTAGGGTGGACAGGGGTCCTTGAAAAACTGTTTTTT | CASSLGWTGVLEKLFF
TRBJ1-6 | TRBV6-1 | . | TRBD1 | TGTGCCAGCAGTGAACAGGGGGCGAGGAATTCACCCCTCCACTTT | CASSEQGARNSPLHF
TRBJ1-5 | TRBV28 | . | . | TGTGCCAGCAGTTTCGGGCAGCCCCAGCATTTT | CASSFGQPQHF
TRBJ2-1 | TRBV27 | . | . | TGTGCCAGCAGTTTGTCCGTTTTGGCTCCGTCCAATGAGCAGTTCTTC | CASSLSVLAPSNEQFF
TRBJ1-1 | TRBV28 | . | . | TGTGCCAGCAGTAGGTCCGGGTGGAGCACTGAAGCTTTCTTT | CASSRSGWSTEAFF
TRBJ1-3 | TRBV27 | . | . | TGTGCCAGCAGTTTACGAGTCCTCTCTGGAAACACCATATATTTT | CASSLRVLSGNTIYF
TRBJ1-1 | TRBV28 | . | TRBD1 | TGTGCCAGCAGACTACTCCTCGAGACAGGGCACACTGAAGCTTTCTTT | CASRLLLETGHTEAFF
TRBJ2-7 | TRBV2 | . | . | TGTGCCAGCTCAGGCCAGGGGATAACCTACGAGCAGTACTTC | CASSGQGITYEQYF
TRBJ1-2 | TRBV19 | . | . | TGTGCCAGTAGCAACCGAGACTATGGCTACACCTTC | CASSNRDYGYTF